Below are 8 T cell receptor beta chains sequenced from a single sample in a study of T cells in Graves' hyperthyroidism and ophthalmopathy. From RNA transcripts, TCR beta CDR3 regions were amplified. HTBI primers were used for first-round RT-PCR of the TCR CDR3. MiXCR was run by TCRdb on the multiplex PCR reads, yielding one entry per CDR3 protein. The sample consists of 600,000 to 700,000 distinct CDR3 sequences, about 15% of them appearing once. The specimen sequenced was blood. These receptors originate from a woman aged 40-49 years with Graves' ophthalmopathy.

This clonotype was seen a handful of times. The CDR3 carries no conserved terminal phenylalanine or tryptophan, so it likely arises from a read error. The chain recombines TRBV28 with TRBJ2-6; 10 positions match TRBD1. After removal of 3 bases from V and 1 base from J, the junction contained 9 bases not matched to a gene. The CDR3 is made up of 19 amino acids. CDR1 is MDHEN and CDR2 is SYDVKM in the germline V gene. The CDR3: CASSFVVGTGVSGANVLTL. The CDR3, as DNA: TGTGCCAGCAGTTTCGTAGTCGGGACAGGGGTTTCTGGGGCCAACGTCCTGACTCTC.

Points on this clonotype: This clone may be a read error of a much larger clone one base away. The chain employs TRBV3-1 and TRBJ1-1; D might be TRBD1 (5 bases). Germline CDR1 is LGHDT and CDR2 is YNNKEL (reference sequence). Trimming left V 0 bases short and J 7 bases short, with 18 bases between. This CDR3 has 16 residues. The CDR3 here is CASSQDLMQGGGEAFF. The CDR3 DNA is TGTGCCAGCAGCCAAGATTTGATGCAGGGAGGTGGTGAAGCTTTCTTT.

This clonotype appeared many times. V is TRBV6-2 or TRBV6-3 and J is TRBJ2-7; either TRBD1 or TRBD2 may supply D (5 bases each). The CDR3 totals 11 residues. Per germline, CDR1 MNHEY and CDR2 SVGEGT. Deletions cut 8 bases from V and 6 bases from J, with 11 bases between. The CDR3 sequence: CASLRDGEQYF. The CDR3 nucleotides read TGTGCCAGCTTACGGGACGGCGAGCAGTACTTC.

The sample holds many counts of this clonotype. The rearrangement joins TRBV12-3 or TRBV12-4 to TRBJ1-1, with 8 bases fitting TRBD1. This CDR3 contains 14 residues. Trimming removed 6 bases from V and 6 bases from J; junction bases left unmatched: 9. The CDR3 DNA is TGTGCCAGCAGCTCGCGGACAGGGATGTCTGAAGCTTTCTTT. Translating gives CASSSRTGMSEAFF.

This clonotype was found many times. J is TRBJ2-2 and V is TRBV6-1, with D hard to call. CDR1 is MNHNS, CDR2 SASEGT, per germline. The CDR3 sequence is 14 residues long. V lost 3 bases and J 1 base, leaving 6 bases between the germline ends. The CDR3 spells CASSEYWNTGELFF. The DNA of the CDR3 is TGTGCCAGCAGTGAGTATTGGAACACCGGGGAGCTGTTTTTT.

V gene TRBV24-1 combines with J gene TRBJ2-2, with 9 bases lining up with TRBD1. Germline V CDR1 and CDR2: KGHDR, SFDVKD. V trimming: 7 bases; J trimming: 1 base; junction bases outside the gene matches: 6. CDR3 length: 16 residues. The CDR3 protein is CATSGPGQGNTGELFF. Written as DNA, the CDR3 is TGTGCCACCAGCGGACCGGGACAGGGGAACACCGGGGAGCTGTTTTTT.

This clonotype occurred a few times. V gene TRBV29-1 combines with J gene TRBJ2-2; TRBD2 matches at 15 bases. Germline V lookup: CDR1 SQVTM, CDR2 ANQGSEA. This CDR3 comprises 18 residues. Trimming took 7 bases from V and 4 from J; bases not matched to a gene: 13. DNA of the CDR3: TGCAGCGCCGGAGGGACTAGCGGGAGGCGCACCCCCACCGGGGAGCTGTTTTTT. Translating it yields CSAGGTSGRRTPTGELFF.

Only a few counts were recorded for this clonotype. This may stem from a read error, because a much larger clone lies one nucleotide away. This rearrangement joins TRBV28 to TRBJ2-7; 8 bases match TRBD2. The CDR3 runs 14 residues. The germline V gene has CDR1 MDHEN and CDR2 SYDVKM. The ends lost 7 bases at V and 5 bases at J; junction bases unmatched: 10. The CDR3: CASNYSGSIHEQYF. CDR3 bases: TGTGCCAGCAATTACAGCGGGAGTATCCACGAGCAGTACTTC.